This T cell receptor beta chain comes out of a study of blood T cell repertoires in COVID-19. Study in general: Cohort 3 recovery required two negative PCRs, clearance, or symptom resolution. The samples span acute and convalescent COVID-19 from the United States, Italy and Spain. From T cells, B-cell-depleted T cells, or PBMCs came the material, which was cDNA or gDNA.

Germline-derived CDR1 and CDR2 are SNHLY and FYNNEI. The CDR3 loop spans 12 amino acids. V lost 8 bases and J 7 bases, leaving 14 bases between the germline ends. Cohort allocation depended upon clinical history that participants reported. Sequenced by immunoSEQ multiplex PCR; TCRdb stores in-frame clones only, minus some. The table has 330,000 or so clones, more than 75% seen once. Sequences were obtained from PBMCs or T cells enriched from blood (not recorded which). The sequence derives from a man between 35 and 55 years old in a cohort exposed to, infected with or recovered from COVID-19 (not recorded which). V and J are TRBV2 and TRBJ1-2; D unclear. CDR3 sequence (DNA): TGTGCCAGCGGGGAGGTGAGGACTGGCTACACCTTC. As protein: CASGEVRTGYTF.